One T cell receptor (beta chain) is described in this entry. Its target is unknown. This table comes from immunoSEQ multiplex PCR, and its TCRdb copy is limited to in-frame clones, with some not included. This sample has about 92,000 clones; over 80% occur once, and the top ten carry about 18%. Germline V CDR1 and CDR2: MNHEY, SVGAGI. V lost 6 bases and J lost 2; bases outside the gene matches: 7. The CDR3 runs to 15 residues. The sample originates from a study of graft-versus-host responses after intestinal transplantation. General study points: Analysis identified GvH clones in recipient marrow, with some appearing first in ileum or blood. Elevated graft-versus-host to host-versus-graft clonal ratios in allografts were recorded for patients with graft-donor T cell macrochimerism.

Sequencing used unstimulated CD8+ T cells sorted from spleen or lymph node cells, obtained before intestinal transplant. The receptor was isolated from a human donor who received an intestinal transplant. This chain links TRBV6-5 with TRBJ2-1; 7 positions agree with TRBD2. In DNA, the CDR3 is TGTGCCAGCAGCGCGGGGAGGGACCCCTACAATGAGCAGTTCTTC. Its protein is CASSAGRDPYNEQFF.